Below, 29 T cell receptor beta chains from the same sample are listed, as sequenced in a study of T cells after yellow fever vaccination. TCRdb independently ran MiXCR on the 5' RACE reads; one entry per CDR3 protein. The sample yields 400,000 to 450,000 distinct CDR3 sequences, approximately 19% seen once. The material sequenced was PBMCs, taken before the yellow fever booster vaccination. Receptors originate from a man between 18 and 35 years old who received the YFV17D yellow fever vaccine.

The chain carries TRBV27 and TRBJ2-2; D not certain. The germline V gene encodes CDR1 MNHEY and CDR2 SMNVEV (reference sequence). Trimming stripped 8 bases from V and 1 base from J, with 5 bases between. This CDR3 has 12 residues. CDR3: CASRKNTGELFF. In DNA, the CDR3 is TGTGCCAGCCGTAAGAACACCGGGGAGCTGTTTTTT.

This clonotype has only a few counts. The chain has TRBV4-1 and TRBJ2-1, with D perhaps being TRBD1 or TRBD2 (5 bases each). The germline V gene encodes CDR1 MGHRA and CDR2 YSYEKL. CDR3 length: 15 amino acids. Trimming took 3 bases from V and 8 from J, leaving 17 bases between them. CDR3 amino acids: CASSHPGVGVDEQFF. The CDR3 region has the DNA TGCGCCAGCAGCCACCCCGGCGTGGGGGTCGATGAGCAGTTCTTC.

This clonotype was detected ten times or more. This chain connects TRBV4-3 to TRBJ2-5; D is unclear. This CDR3 is 13 amino acids long. Germline V lookup: CDR1 LGHNA, CDR2 YSLEER. V was clipped by 4 bases and J by 1 base, with 7 bases between them. The CDR3 loop reads CASSRSIQETQYF. As DNA, the CDR3 is TGCGCCAGCAGCCGGTCCATCCAAGAGACCCAGTACTTC.

This clonotype was observed a few times. This chain uses TRBV5-1 with TRBJ2-1; perhaps TRBD1 as D (5 bases). The V gene lost 0 bases and the J gene lost 7 bases, with 14 bases spanning the gap. This CDR3 region has 15 residues. Looked up from germline, CDR1 is SGHRS and CDR2 is YFSETQ. CDR3 nucleotide sequence: TGCGCCAGCAGCTTGGCACCGACAGTTCAGAATGAGCAGTTCTTC. Translating it yields CASSLAPTVQNEQFF.

This clonotype was seen a few times. This rearrangement joins TRBV12-3 or TRBV12-4 to TRBJ1-1; the D gene is possibly TRBD1 (5 bases). CDR3 length equals 15 residues. The V and J ends lost 1 base and 4 bases respectively, with 13 bases between them. CDR3 region: CASSLVGAPPTEAFF. For the CDR3, the DNA is TGTGCCAGCAGTTTAGTAGGGGCCCCGCCCACTGAAGCTTTCTTT.

V usage is TRBV11-2 and J usage is TRBJ2-2, with 7 bases matching TRBD2. This CDR3 spans 17 amino acids. The V gene end was trimmed by 4 bases and the J gene end by 2 bases; junction bases not matched to a gene: 10. CDR1 and CDR2 (germline): SGHAT, FQNNGV. The chain's CDR3 is CASSSEKLAPNTGELFF. The CDR3 nucleotides are TGTGCCAGCAGCTCCGAGAAACTAGCGCCAAACACCGGGGAGCTGTTTTTT.

The J gene is TRBJ1-3, the V gene TRBV15; 9 nucleotides align to TRBD1. The J segment lost 7 bases and the V segment lost 3 bases, leaving 7 bases of the junction unmatched. CDR3 length equals 15 residues. Germline V gene data show CDR1 as LNHNV and CDR2 as YYDKDF (reference sequence). In DNA, the CDR3 is TGTGCCACCAGCAGGGACCAGGGACAGGGCAACACCATATATTTT. Encoded protein: CATSRDQGQGNTIYF.

The V gene is TRBV20-1, the J gene TRBJ2-2, with D tentatively TRBD2 (6 bases). This CDR3 is built from 15 residues. The germline V gene encodes CDR1 DFQATT and CDR2 SNEGSKA (reference sequence). With 5 bases removed from V and 6 bases from J, the gap between germline ends came to 19 bases. The CDR3 coding sequence is TGCAGTGCTCCTGAAGCGCCGGGGGTGGCCGGGGAGCTGTTTTTT. This gives the protein CSAPEAPGVAGELFF.

At least ten counts were recorded for this clonotype. This chain connects TRBV12-3 or TRBV12-4 to TRBJ2-3; D not certain. The V and J ends lost 6 bases and 3 bases respectively, with 13 bases between them. The CDR3 runs 14 residues. The CDR3 DNA is TGTGCCAGCAGCCCCGCCTCTAGGACAGATACGCAGTATTTT. Its translation: CASSPASRTDTQYF.

The chain has TRBV7-2 and TRBJ2-7; D remains ambiguous. V shed 5 bases and J shed 6 bases, with 11 bases lying between them. CDR1 and CDR2 from the germline V gene are SGHTA and FQGNSA. The CDR3 has 12 amino acids. The CDR3, as DNA: TGTGCCAGCAGCCTCTCCCCCCGCGAGCAGTACTTC. Translation: CASSLSPREQYF.

This sequence joins TRBV24-1 and TRBJ2-7; a weak D match, TRBD1 (6 bases). Germline loops: CDR1 KGHDR, CDR2 SFDVKD. Trimming stripped 4 bases from V and 2 bases from J, with 14 bases between. CDR3 size: 15 residues. The CDR3 loop reads CATSEQGQFPYEQYF. The CDR3 bases are TGTGCCACCAGTGAACAAGGACAGTTCCCCTACGAGCAGTACTTC.

The chain carries TRBV20-1 and TRBJ1-1, with D tentatively TRBD1 (5 bases). The germline gives CDR1 DFQATT, CDR2 SNEGSKA (reference sequence). The CDR3 totals 13 residues. V was shortened by 1 base and J by 8 bases, with 14 bases between the two germline ends. CDR3 DNA sequence: TGCAGTGCTAGAGTCCCCGGGGCAGTCGAAGCTTTCTTT. It yields the protein CSARVPGAVEAFF.

The V gene is TRBV3-1, the J gene TRBJ2-3; D is possibly TRBD1 (6 bases). V lost 3 bases to trimming and J lost 0 bases, with 10 bases between them. The length of the CDR3 is 15 residues. CDR1 is LGHDT and CDR2 is YNNKEL in the germline V gene (reference sequence). CDR3 sequence: CASSQGALSTDTQYF. DNA for the CDR3: TGTGCCAGCAGCCAGGGGGCCCTTAGCACAGATACGCAGTATTTT.

This clonotype was seen repeatedly, ten times or more. The gene calls are TRBV6-2 or TRBV6-3 and TRBJ2-4; the D is unclear. Germline V gene data show CDR1 as MNHEY and CDR2 as SVGEGT. The CDR3 has 15 residues. V gave up 6 bases and J gave up 0 bases, with 12 bases separating them. The CDR3 nucleotides read TGTGCCAGCAGCCCTGACCCCTCAGCCAAAAACATTCAGTACTTC. This encodes CASSPDPSAKNIQYF.

This clonotype has a handful of counts. The V gene is TRBV5-6, the J gene TRBJ1-5; D not resolved. Germline CDR1 SGHDT, CDR2 YYEEEE. This CDR3 has 13 residues. V gave up 3 bases and J gave up 3 bases, with 7 bases separating them. CDR3 loop: CASSWGTNQPQHF. DNA of the CDR3: TGTGCCAGCAGCTGGGGAACCAATCAGCCCCAGCATTTT.

This clonotype was found many times. J is TRBJ2-7 and V is TRBV25-1; 8 bases match TRBD2. Germline CDR1 is MGHDK and CDR2 is SYGVNS. J gave up 5 bases and V 6 bases, and 9 bases lay outside the gene matches. The CDR3 totals 14 residues. CDR3 DNA: TGTGCCAGCAGGCCGCTAGGACTAGCTAACGAGCAGTACGTC. Protein: CASRPLGLANEQYV.

This sequence joins TRBV7-9 and TRBJ2-1; D not certain. Germline CDR1 reads SEHNR; CDR2 reads FQNEAQ (reference sequence). Trimming shortened V by 1 base and J by 4 bases, and 11 bases separated the two germline ends. The CDR3 is made up of 15 amino acids. CDR3 amino acids: CASSLGRTLYNEQFF. The DNA of the CDR3 is TGTGCCAGCAGCTTAGGTCGGACCCTTTACAATGAGCAGTTCTTC.

The chain couples TRBV6-2 or TRBV6-3 to TRBJ2-5; no clear D gene. CDR3 size: 16 residues. V was shortened by 5 bases and J by 4 bases, with 20 bases between the two germline ends. Germline CDR1 reads MNHEY; CDR2 reads SVGEGT. CDR3 sequence reads: CASSQFFARAPETQYF. The CDR3 coding sequence is TGTGCCAGCAGTCAATTTTTTGCCAGAGCCCCAGAGACCCAGTACTTC.

The rearrangement links TRBV5-1 to TRBJ2-7, with 11 nucleotides matching TRBD2. J lost 4 bases, V lost 2 bases, and 5 bases had no gene match. This CDR3 spans 15 amino acids. Germline lookup yields CDR1 SGHRS and CDR2 YFSETQ. CDR3 in DNA: TGCGCCAGCAGCTTCCTAACTAGCGGGGGTTACGAGCAGTACGTC. Amino acid sequence: CASSFLTSGGYEQYV.

This clonotype has only a few counts. This CDR3 is CASSYTIGGTEAFF. The CDR3 nucleotides are TGTGCCAGCAGCTACACCATCGGGGGCACTGAAGCTTTCTTT. The rearrangement links TRBV5-5 to TRBJ1-1, with a weak D call TRBD1 (5 bases). Germline V gene data show CDR1 as SGHKS and CDR2 as YYEKEE (reference sequence). Trimming left V 3 bases short and J 4 bases short, with 13 bases between. The CDR3 has 14 residues. Drawing the rest from reference TRBV5-5 and TRBJ1-1, the complete variable domain is DAGVTQSPTHLIKTRGQQVTLRCSPISGHKSVSWYQQVLGQGPQFIFQYYEKEERGRGNFPDRFSARQFPNYSSELNVNALLLGDSALYLCASSYTIGGTEAFFGQGTRLTVV.

The gene calls are TRBV6-5 and TRBJ2-3, with D perhaps assigned TRBD1 or TRBD2 (5 bases each). The CDR3 contains 15 residues. Trimming removed 4 bases at V and 1 base at J, with 12 bases between. CDR1 is MNHEY and CDR2 is SVGAGI in the germline V gene. The CDR3 sequence: CASSSTRGGTDTQYF. CDR3 DNA: TGTGCCAGCAGTTCCACGAGGGGCGGCACAGATACGCAGTATTTT.

This clonotype was counted a few times. The CDR3 DNA follows: TGCAGTGCTGGCGAGACTACGACGCGGGGGGCGCAGGAAGAGACCCAGTACTTC. This sequence encodes CSAGETTTRGAQEETQYF. The rearrangement joins TRBV20-1 to TRBJ2-5, with 8 bases matching TRBD2. Germline V gene data show CDR1 as DFQATT and CDR2 as SNEGSKA (reference sequence). This CDR3 contains 18 residues. Trimming took 5 bases from V and 3 from J; bases not matched to a gene: 20.

This clonotype was seen ten or more times. This chain uses TRBV5-1 with TRBJ2-7; 7 bases align to TRBD1. V lost 0 bases and J lost 5; bases outside the gene matches: 2. CDR1 is SGHRS, CDR2 YFSETQ, per germline. CDR3 length: 13 amino acids. Here the CDR3 DNA reads TGCGCCAGCAGCTTGGGACAGGGTAACGAGCAGTACTTC. Amino acid sequence: CASSLGQGNEQYF.

In its sample, this clonotype was seen a few times. The chain joins TRBV5-1 to TRBJ2-7, with D possibly being TRBD1 or TRBD2 (5 bases each). V was shortened by 6 bases and J by 3 bases, with 13 bases between the two germline ends. This CDR3 comprises 13 residues. CDR1 and CDR2 from the germline V gene are SGHRS and YFSETQ. The CDR3 sequence is CASNRDADYEQYF. The CDR3 DNA follows: TGCGCCAGCAACCGGGACGCCGACTACGAGCAGTACTTC.

The chain employs TRBV10-1 and TRBJ2-7; D unclear. Deletions cut 3 bases from V and 1 base from J, with 10 bases between. Germline V gives CDR1 WNHNN, CDR2 SYGVQD (reference sequence). There are 14 residues in the CDR3. The CDR3 nucleotides read TGCGCCAGCAGTGATACGGGCGCATCCTACGAGCAGTACTTC. It translates to CASSDTGASYEQYF.

J is TRBJ1-2 and V is TRBV19, with 7 bases aligning to TRBD1. Germline trimming cut 7 bases from V and 5 bases from J; bases unmatched to any gene: 7. Looked up from germline, CDR1 is LNHDA and CDR2 is SQIVND (reference sequence). This CDR3 has 13 residues. The CDR3 DNA sequence: TGTGCCAGTATCCGGACAGGCAGTTATGGCTACACCTTC. Translation: CASIRTGSYGYTF.

The chain has TRBV7-2 and TRBJ2-7, with D unresolved. This CDR3 contains 12 residues. CDR1 is SGHTA, CDR2 FQGNSA, per germline. V was cut by 4 bases and J by 3 bases, with 7 bases left in between. Here the CDR3 reads CASSSTGYEQYV. DNA for the CDR3: TGTGCCAGCAGCTCCACGGGCTACGAGCAGTACGTC.

This clonotype was picked up a small number of times. The chain joins TRBV20-1 to TRBJ2-2, with 8 bases identical to TRBD2. The J segment lost 5 bases and the V segment lost 0 bases, leaving 2 bases of the junction unmatched. The V gene's germline CDR1 is DFQATT and CDR2 SNEGSKA (reference sequence). CDR3 length: 14 residues. CDR3 in amino acids: CSARDQRGTGELFF. The DNA for the CDR3 is TGCAGTGCTAGAGACCAGCGGGGGACCGGGGAGCTGTTTTTT.

The gene calls are TRBV7-9 and TRBJ2-1, with D possibly being TRBD2 (6 bases). There are 15 residues in the CDR3. Germline lookup yields CDR1 SEHNR and CDR2 FQNEAQ (reference sequence). Trimming took off 0 bases at V and 7 bases at J, with 13 bases between the two ends. The CDR3 DNA is TGTGCCAGCAGCTTAGCGGGACTCGACGGTAATGAGCAGTTCTTC. It specifies CASSLAGLDGNEQFF.